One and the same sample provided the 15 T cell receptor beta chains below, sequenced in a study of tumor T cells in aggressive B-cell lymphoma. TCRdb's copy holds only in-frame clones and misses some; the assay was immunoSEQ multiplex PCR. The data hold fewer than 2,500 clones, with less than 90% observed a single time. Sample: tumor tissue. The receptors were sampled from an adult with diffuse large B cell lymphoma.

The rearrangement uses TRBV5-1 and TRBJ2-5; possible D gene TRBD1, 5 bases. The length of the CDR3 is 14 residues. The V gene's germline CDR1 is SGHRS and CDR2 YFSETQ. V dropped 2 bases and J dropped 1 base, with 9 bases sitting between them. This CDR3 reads CASSFRAFQETQYF. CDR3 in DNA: TGCGCCAGCAGCTTCAGGGCCTTCCAAGAGACCCAGTACTTC.

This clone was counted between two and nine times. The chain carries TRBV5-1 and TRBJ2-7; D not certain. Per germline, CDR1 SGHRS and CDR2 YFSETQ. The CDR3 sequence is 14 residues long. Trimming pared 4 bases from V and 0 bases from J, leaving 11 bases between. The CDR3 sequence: CASSQWRPSYEQYF. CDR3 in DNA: TGCGCCAGCAGCCAATGGCGGCCCTCCTACGAGCAGTACTTC.

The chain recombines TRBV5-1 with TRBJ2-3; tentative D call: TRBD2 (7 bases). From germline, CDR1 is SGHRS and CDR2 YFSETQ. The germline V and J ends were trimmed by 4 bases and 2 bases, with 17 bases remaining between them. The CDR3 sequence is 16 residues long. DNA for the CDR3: TGCGCCAGCAGCCCGGGAGGCAGGGGCCCCACAGATACGCAGTATTTT. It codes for CASSPGGRGPTDTQYF. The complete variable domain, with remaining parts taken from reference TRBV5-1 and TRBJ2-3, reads KAGVTQTPRYLIKTRGQQVTLSCSPISGHRSVSWYQQTPGQGLQFLFEYFSETQRNKGNFPGRFSGRQFSNSRSEMNVSTLELGDSALYLCASSPGGRGPTDTQYFGPGTRLTVL.

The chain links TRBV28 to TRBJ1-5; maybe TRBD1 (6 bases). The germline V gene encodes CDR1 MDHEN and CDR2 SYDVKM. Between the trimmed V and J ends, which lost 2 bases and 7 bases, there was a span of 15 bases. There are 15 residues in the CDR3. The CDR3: CASSLAQGSAQPQHF. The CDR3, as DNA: TGTGCCAGCAGTTTAGCACAGGGATCTGCCCAGCCCCAGCATTTT.

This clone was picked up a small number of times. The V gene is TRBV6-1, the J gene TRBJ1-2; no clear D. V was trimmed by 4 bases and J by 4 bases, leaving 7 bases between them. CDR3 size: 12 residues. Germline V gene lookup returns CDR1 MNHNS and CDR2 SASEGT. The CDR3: CASSAYLYGYTF. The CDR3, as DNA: TGTGCCAGCAGTGCCTACCTCTATGGCTACACCTTC.

CDR3 DNA: TGTGCCAGCACCCCACCTGGGACAGGGACTGAAGCTTTCTTT. Protein: CASTPPGTGTEAFF. The gene calls are TRBV6-5 and TRBJ1-1; 9 bases fit TRBD1. The CDR3 is 14 amino acids. V lost 7 bases and J lost 5; bases outside the gene matches: 8. Germline V lookup: CDR1 MNHEY, CDR2 SVGAGI.

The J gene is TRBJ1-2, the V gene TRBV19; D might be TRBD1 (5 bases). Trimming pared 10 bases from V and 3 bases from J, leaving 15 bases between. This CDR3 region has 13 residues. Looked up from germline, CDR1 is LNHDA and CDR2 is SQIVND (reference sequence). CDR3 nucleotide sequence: TGTGCCACTAAAATGGCGGGGGACTATGGCTACACCTTC. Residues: CATKMAGDYGYTF.

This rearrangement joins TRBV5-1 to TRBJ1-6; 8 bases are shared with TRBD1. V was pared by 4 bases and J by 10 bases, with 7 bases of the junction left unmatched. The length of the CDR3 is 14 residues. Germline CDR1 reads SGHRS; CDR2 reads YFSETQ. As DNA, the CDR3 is TGCGCCAGCAGCGCCGGGACAGGTGAATCACCCCTCCACTTT. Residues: CASSAGTGESPLHF.

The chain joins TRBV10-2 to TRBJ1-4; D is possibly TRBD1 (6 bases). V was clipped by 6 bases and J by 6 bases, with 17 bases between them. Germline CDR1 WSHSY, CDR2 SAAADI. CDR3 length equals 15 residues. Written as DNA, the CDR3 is TGCGCCAGCAGCGATGAAACAGGGTTTGATGAAAAACTGTTTTTT. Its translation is CASSDETGFDEKLFF.

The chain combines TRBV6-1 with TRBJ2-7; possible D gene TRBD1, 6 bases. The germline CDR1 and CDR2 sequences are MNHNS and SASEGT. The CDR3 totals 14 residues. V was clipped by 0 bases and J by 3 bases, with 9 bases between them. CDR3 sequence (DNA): TGTGCCAGCAGTGAAGCCTGGACAGTCTACGAGCAGTACTTC. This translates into CASSEAWTVYEQYF.

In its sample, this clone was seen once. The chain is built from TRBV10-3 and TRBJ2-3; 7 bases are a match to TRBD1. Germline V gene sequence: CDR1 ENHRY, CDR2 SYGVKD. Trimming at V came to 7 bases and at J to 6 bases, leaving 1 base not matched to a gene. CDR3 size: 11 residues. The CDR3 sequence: CAITRGDTQYF. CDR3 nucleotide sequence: TGTGCCATCACCAGGGGGGATACGCAGTATTTT.

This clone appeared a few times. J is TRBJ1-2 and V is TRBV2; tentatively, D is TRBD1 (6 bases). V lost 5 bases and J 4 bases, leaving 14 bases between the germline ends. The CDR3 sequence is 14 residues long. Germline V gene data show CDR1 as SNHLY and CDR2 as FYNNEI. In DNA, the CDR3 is TGTGCCAGCAGTCAGATAGGACAGCTCTATGGCTACACCTTC. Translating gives CASSQIGQLYGYTF.

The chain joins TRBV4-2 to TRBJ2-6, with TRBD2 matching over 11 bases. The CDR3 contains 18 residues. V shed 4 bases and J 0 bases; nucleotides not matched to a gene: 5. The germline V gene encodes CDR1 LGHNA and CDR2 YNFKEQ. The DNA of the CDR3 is TGTGCCAGCAGCCTTTTAGCGGGGGGGTACTCTGGGGCCAACGTCCTGACTTTC. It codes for CASSLLAGGYSGANVLTF.

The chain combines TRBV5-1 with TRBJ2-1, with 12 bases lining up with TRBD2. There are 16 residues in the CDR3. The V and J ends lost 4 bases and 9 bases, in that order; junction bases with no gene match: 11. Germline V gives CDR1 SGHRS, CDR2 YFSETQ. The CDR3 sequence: CASSRQSSGGAAEQFF. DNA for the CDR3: TGCGCCAGCAGCCGACAATCTAGCGGGGGGGCCGCTGAGCAGTTCTTC. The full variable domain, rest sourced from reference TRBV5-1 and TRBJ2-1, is KAGVTQTPRYLIKTRGQQVTLSCSPISGHRSVSWYQQTPGQGLQFLFEYFSETQRNKGNFPGRFSGRQFSNSRSEMNVSTLELGDSALYLCASSRQSSGGAAEQFFGPGTRLTVL.

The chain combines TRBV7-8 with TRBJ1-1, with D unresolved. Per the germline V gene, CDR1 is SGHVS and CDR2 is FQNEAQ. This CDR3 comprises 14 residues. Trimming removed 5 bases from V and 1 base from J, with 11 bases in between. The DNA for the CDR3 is TGTGCCAGCAGCGCCCGGGGAGGGAACACTGAAGCTTTCTTT. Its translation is CASSARGGNTEAFF.